The 7 T cell receptor beta chains listed next were all sequenced from one sample in a study of blood T cell repertoires in COVID-19. Here immunoSEQ multiplex PCR was the method, and the copy in TCRdb shows in-frame clones only, minus some. The top ten clones hold more than 7% of a sample with over 85,000 clones, approximately 86% of them seen once. The sequencing input was peripheral blood. These receptor sequences come from a man aged 55 to 70 with acute or convalescent COVID-19.

This chain links TRBV2 with TRBJ1-1; 8 positions agree with TRBD1. With V trimmed by 8 bases and J by 1 base, 6 bases remained unmatched. The germline gives CDR1 SNHLY, CDR2 FYNNEI. The CDR3 consists of 14 residues. In DNA form, the CDR3 reads TGTGCCAGCCGACAGGGGATCGGGAACACTGAAGCTTTCTTT. Protein sequence: CASRQGIGNTEAFF.

The rearrangement uses TRBV11-2 and TRBJ1-1; D is uncertain. Trimming removed 2 bases at V and 1 base at J, with 11 bases between. There are 15 residues in the CDR3. Germline CDR1 SGHAT, CDR2 FQNNGV. The CDR3 DNA is TGTGCCAGCAGCTTAACGGCACAGAGGAACACTGAAGCTTTCTTT. The encoded protein is CASSLTAQRNTEAFF.

The chain links TRBV11-3 to TRBJ2-5; 7 nucleotides line up with TRBD2. Germline assignment: CDR1 SGHNT and CDR2 YENEEA. Germline trimming cut 5 bases from V and 1 base from J; bases unmatched to any gene: 7. This CDR3 has 15 amino acids. The CDR3 sequence is CASSHSVAGQETQYF. Written as DNA, the CDR3 is TGTGCCAGCAGCCACTCGGTAGCGGGCCAAGAGACCCAGTACTTC.

The gene calls are TRBV7-8 and TRBJ1-1, with a possible D match to TRBD1 (5 bases). The V and J ends lost 4 bases and 7 bases respectively, with 16 bases between them. Germline loops: CDR1 SGHVS, CDR2 FQNEAQ. The CDR3 contains 14 residues. DNA of the CDR3: TGTGCCAGCAGCTCGAGCAGGGTTATGGGTGAAGCTTTCTTT. It codes for CASSSSRVMGEAFF.

This clone was observed once. CDR3 loop: CASSLRQTDSGNTIYF. The CDR3 DNA follows: TGTGCCAGCAGCTTAAGACAGACCGACTCTGGAAACACCATATATTTT. The J gene is TRBJ1-3, the V gene TRBV7-2, with D possibly TRBD1 on 5 matching bases. The CDR3 is 16 residues long. Trimming stripped 2 bases from V and 0 bases from J, with 11 bases between. From germline, CDR1 is SGHTA and CDR2 FQGNSA.

The genes are TRBV5-4 and TRBJ1-1; 7 bases are shared with TRBD1. The CDR3 is made up of 14 amino acids. From germline, CDR1 is SGHNT and CDR2 YYREEE (reference sequence). V lost 5 bases and J lost 0; bases outside the gene matches: 4. The CDR3 here is CASRIQGMNTEAFF. CDR3 bases: TGTGCCAGCAGAATACAGGGGATGAACACTGAAGCTTTCTTT.

The chain has TRBV6-4 and TRBJ1-1; 8 bases align to TRBD1. CDR3 length: 18 residues. Germline CDR1 and CDR2: MRHNA and SNTAGT. Trimming took 7 bases from V and 0 from J; bases not matched to a gene: 16. The CDR3 DNA reads TGTGCCAGCATTCTTTTATGGGGCAGGGGGCTTTTGAACACTGAAGCTTTCTTT. Its protein product is CASILLWGRGLLNTEAFF.